Listed here are 17 T cell receptor beta chains from one sample, sequenced in a study of T cell responses to AZD1222 COVID-19 vaccine. Sequenced by immunoSEQ multiplex PCR; TCRdb stores in-frame clones only, minus some. The table shows about 63,000 clones, with 65% to 90% occurring only once. The starting material was peripheral blood, obtained on day 0 of AZD1222 vaccination. The receptor source for this set is an adult in good health.

This clone was detected a few times. The rearrangement links TRBV5-4 to TRBJ1-3; D is uncertain. Germline CDR1 is SGHNT and CDR2 is YYREEE (reference sequence). CDR3 length equals 16 residues. V gave up 0 bases and J gave up 3 bases, with 13 bases separating them. CDR3 sequence (DNA): TGTGCCAGCAGCTTGGACAGAGGTTCTGGTGGAAACACCATATATTTT. It codes for CASSLDRGSGGNTIYF.

This chain links TRBV19 with TRBJ1-2, with a weak D call TRBD1 (5 bases). The V end was cut by 4 bases, the J end by 3 bases, with 21 bases between. Germline CDR1 reads LNHDA; CDR2 reads SQIVND (reference sequence). This CDR3 has 17 residues. CDR3 sequence (DNA): TGTGCCAGTAGTACCGCACATACAGGACTAGTCGACTATGGCTACACCTTC. Residues: CASSTAHTGLVDYGYTF.

This clone has more than one count but fewer than ten. The chain employs TRBV14 and TRBJ2-1; D is perhaps TRBD2 (5 bases). The CDR3 covers 15 residues. Germline CDR1 and CDR2: SGHDN and FVKESK. Trimming stripped 4 bases from V and 4 bases from J, with 14 bases between. The CDR3 DNA reads as TGTGCCAGCAGCCTCGACCAGGACTTTTACAATGAGCAGTTCTTC. It specifies CASSLDQDFYNEQFF.

The V call is TRBV9, the J call TRBJ1-2, with D perhaps TRBD1 (6 bases). Germline CDR1 is SGDLS and CDR2 is YYNGEE. V was cut by 2 bases and J by 3 bases, with 17 bases left in between. The CDR3 length is 16 residues. This CDR3 reads CASSVASGGADYGYTF. CDR3 sequence (DNA): TGTGCCAGCAGCGTCGCTAGCGGGGGGGCAGACTATGGCTACACCTTC.

The chain has TRBV6-5 and TRBJ1-1; unclear D gene. CDR1 and CDR2 (germline): MNHEY, SVGAGI. Between the trimmed V and J ends, which lost 8 bases and 3 bases, there was a span of 19 bases. This CDR3 spans 15 amino acids. The CDR3 coding sequence is TGTGCCAGCGCGGTCCAGGTGGGGTCCTACACTGAAGCTTTCTTT. Encoded protein: CASAVQVGSYTEAFF.

The CDR3 DNA reads as TGCGCCAGCAGCTCCGGACAGGGGGCATTCTCGTTGGGCTACACCTTC. This translates into CASSSGQGAFSLGYTF. The chain links TRBV5-1 to TRBJ1-2, with 11 bases lining up with TRBD1. Germline V gene sequence: CDR1 SGHRS, CDR2 YFSETQ. With V trimmed by 3 bases and J by 8 bases, 12 bases remained unmatched. CDR3 length equals 16 residues.

The V gene is TRBV18, the J gene TRBJ2-7, with TRBD2 matching over 13 bases. The ends lost 3 bases at V and 2 bases at J; junction bases unmatched: 7. The CDR3 is made up of 17 amino acids. Germline CDR1 reads KGHSH; CDR2 reads LQKENI. The CDR3 coding sequence is TGTGCCAGCTCACCGACTAGCGGGGGGTTACTAACCTACGAGCAGTACTTC. This gives the protein CASSPTSGGLLTYEQYF.

The chain employs TRBV28 and TRBJ2-3, with 9 bases matching TRBD2. V gave up 8 bases and J gave up 3 bases; unmatched junction bases: 6. The germline V gene encodes CDR1 MDHEN and CDR2 SYDVKM. CDR3 length equals 14 residues. CDR3 DNA: TGTGCCAGCTTTGCGGGGGGGATAACAGATACGCAGTATTTT. This gives the protein CASFAGGITDTQYF.

The J gene is TRBJ2-1, the V gene TRBV5-1; 13 bases are shared with TRBD2. Germline V gene data show CDR1 as SGHRS and CDR2 as YFSETQ. The V segment lost 3 bases and the J segment 0 bases; nucleotides outside the gene matches: 3. The CDR3 contains 17 residues. The CDR3 DNA reads as TGCGCCAGCAGCTCTACTAGCGGGGGGGCCTCCTACAATGAGCAGTTCTTC. Its protein is CASSSTSGGASYNEQFF.

This chain connects TRBV11-2 to TRBJ2-7; D may match TRBD1 or TRBD2 (5 bases each). Deletions cut 8 bases from V and 3 bases from J, with 26 bases between. The CDR3 is made up of 17 amino acids. Germline V lookup: CDR1 SGHAT, CDR2 FQNNGV. The CDR3 protein is CASQPRGPRDSYYEQYF. The CDR3 DNA follows: TGTGCCAGCCAGCCAAGGGGACCCCGAGACTCTTACTACGAGCAGTACTTC.

The CDR3, as DNA: TGTGCCAGCAGCTCCCGAGGGGGGGCAAGGAGCAATCAGCCCCAGCATTTT. Translated: CASSSRGGARSNQPQHF. The chain recombines TRBV5-6 with TRBJ1-5; maybe TRBD1 (6 bases). This CDR3 region has 17 residues. Trimming shortened V by 3 bases and J by 1 base, and 17 bases separated the two germline ends. From germline, CDR1 is SGHDT and CDR2 YYEEEE. Full variable domain (missing parts from reference TRBV5-6 and TRBJ1-5): DAGVTQSPTHLIKTRGQQVTLRCSPKSGHDTVSWYQQALGQGPQFIFQYYEEEERQRGNFPDRFSGHQFPNYSSELNVNALLLGDSALYLCASSSRGGARSNQPQHFGDGTRLSIL.

The DNA for the CDR3 is TGTGCCAGCAGTTTAGGAGGGCTGCAAAACATTCAGTACTTC. This translates into CASSLGGLQNIQYF. This chain joins TRBV27 and TRBJ2-4, with D tentatively TRBD2 (6 bases). The CDR3 extends over 14 amino acids. Trimming pared 2 bases from V and 5 bases from J, leaving 10 bases between. Looked up from germline, CDR1 is MNHEY and CDR2 is SMNVEV (reference sequence).

The V and J genes are TRBV19 and TRBJ1-5; 8 bases are a match to TRBD1. V trimming: 5 bases; J trimming: 5 bases; junction bases outside the gene matches: 17. The CDR3 covers 18 residues. From germline, CDR1 is LNHDA and CDR2 SQIVND (reference sequence). The CDR3 nucleotides read TGTGCCAGTAGTCCCACAATTGGCAGGACAGGGCCTGATCAGCCCCAGCATTTT. It is translated as CASSPTIGRTGPDQPQHF.

In nucleotides, the CDR3 is TGTGCCAGCGACCTGTTAGGGATCGATGAGCAGTTCTTC. Protein sequence: CASDLLGIDEQFF. The chain uses TRBV6-5 and TRBJ2-1; D uncertain. From germline, CDR1 is MNHEY and CDR2 SVGAGI. Trimming stripped 8 bases from V and 8 bases from J, with 16 bases between. This CDR3 has 13 residues.

This chain links TRBV14 with TRBJ1-1; TRBD1 aligns across 10 bases. The V and J ends lost 0 bases and 0 bases, in that order; junction bases with no gene match: 4. The CDR3 is 17 residues long. The germline CDR1 and CDR2 sequences are SGHDN and FVKESK. CDR3 in amino acids: CASSQDIGTGVNTEAFF. The CDR3 DNA follows: TGTGCCAGCAGCCAAGATATAGGGACAGGGGTGAACACTGAAGCTTTCTTT.

The chain couples TRBV6-5 to TRBJ1-3, with D possibly being TRBD1 (6 bases). The germline V gene has CDR1 MNHEY and CDR2 SVGAGI. The CDR3 contains 13 residues. Trimming left V 6 bases short and J 7 bases short, with 13 bases between. The CDR3 DNA reads TGTGCCAGCAGAAGGACAGTATCTAACACCATATATTTT. Translation: CASRRTVSNTIYF.

The rearrangement joins TRBV7-9 to TRBJ1-1; 8 bases map to TRBD1. Trimming removed 6 bases from V and 7 bases from J; junction bases left unmatched: 4. The length of the CDR3 is 12 residues. Germline CDR1 SEHNR, CDR2 FQNEAQ (reference sequence). CDR3 sequence reads: CASSRDRSEAFF. The CDR3 bases are TGTGCCAGCAGTCGGGACAGGAGTGAAGCTTTCTTT.